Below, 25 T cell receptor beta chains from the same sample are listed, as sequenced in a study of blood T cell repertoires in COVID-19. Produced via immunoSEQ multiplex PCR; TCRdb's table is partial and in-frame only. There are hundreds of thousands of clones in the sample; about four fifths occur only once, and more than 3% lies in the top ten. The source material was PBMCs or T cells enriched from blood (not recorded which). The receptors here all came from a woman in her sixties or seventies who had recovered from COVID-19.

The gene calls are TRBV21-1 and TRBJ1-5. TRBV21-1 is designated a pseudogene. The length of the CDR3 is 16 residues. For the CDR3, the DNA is TGTGCCGAGGGGTGGGGAGGGGGGTATAGCAATCAGCCCCAGCATTTT. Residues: CAEGWGGGYSNQPQHF.

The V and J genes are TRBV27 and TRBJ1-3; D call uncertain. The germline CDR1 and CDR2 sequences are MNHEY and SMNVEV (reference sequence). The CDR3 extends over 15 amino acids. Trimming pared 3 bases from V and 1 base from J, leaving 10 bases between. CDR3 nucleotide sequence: TGTGCCAGCAGTTTGTCGAGAGGATCTGGAAACACCATATATTTT. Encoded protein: CASSLSRGSGNTIYF.

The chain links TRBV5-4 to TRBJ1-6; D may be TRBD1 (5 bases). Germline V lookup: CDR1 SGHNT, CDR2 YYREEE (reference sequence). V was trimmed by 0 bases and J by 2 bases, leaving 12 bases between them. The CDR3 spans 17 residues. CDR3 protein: CASSLGLGGTYNSPLHF. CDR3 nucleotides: TGTGCCAGCAGCTTGGGGTTGGGGGGGACCTATAATTCACCCCTCCACTTT.

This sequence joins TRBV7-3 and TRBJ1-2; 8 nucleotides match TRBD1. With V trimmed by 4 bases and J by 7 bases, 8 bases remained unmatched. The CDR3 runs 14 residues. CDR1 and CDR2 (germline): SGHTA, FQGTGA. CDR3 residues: CASSSYQGATGYTF. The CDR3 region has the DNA TGTGCCAGCAGCTCTTACCAGGGGGCTACTGGCTACACCTTC.

The chain's CDR3 is CASSSQGTGNTEAFF. The CDR3 nucleotides read TGTGCCAGCAGCTCTCAAGGGACAGGTAACACTGAAGCTTTCTTT. The chain recombines TRBV7-8 with TRBJ1-1; 8 bases fit TRBD1. V dropped 4 bases and J dropped 2; count of bases not matched to a gene: 6. CDR3 size: 15 residues. CDR1 SGHVS and CDR2 FQNEAQ come from the germline V gene.

The CDR3 protein is CASSQSGRDYEQYF. In DNA form, the CDR3 reads TGTGCCAGCAGCCAGAGCGGGAGGGACTACGAGCAGTACTTC. The chain combines TRBV9 with TRBJ2-7, with TRBD2 matching over 10 bases. With V trimmed by 4 bases and J by 3 bases, 4 bases remained unmatched. The CDR3 is made up of 14 amino acids. Germline CDR1 is SGDLS and CDR2 is YYNGEE.

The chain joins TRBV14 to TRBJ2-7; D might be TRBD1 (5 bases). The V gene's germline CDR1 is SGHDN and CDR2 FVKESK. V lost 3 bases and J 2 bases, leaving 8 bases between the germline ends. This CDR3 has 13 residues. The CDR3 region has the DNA TGTGCCAGCAGCCACAGGGATACCTACGAGCAGTACTTC. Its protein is CASSHRDTYEQYF.

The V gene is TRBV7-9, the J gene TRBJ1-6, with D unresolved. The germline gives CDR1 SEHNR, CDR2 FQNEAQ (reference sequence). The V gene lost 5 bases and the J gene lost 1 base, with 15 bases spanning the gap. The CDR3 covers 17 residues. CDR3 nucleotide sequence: TGTGCCAGCAGCCTCTCGACGGGGAGTTCCTATAATTCACCCCTCCACTTT. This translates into CASSLSTGSSYNSPLHF.

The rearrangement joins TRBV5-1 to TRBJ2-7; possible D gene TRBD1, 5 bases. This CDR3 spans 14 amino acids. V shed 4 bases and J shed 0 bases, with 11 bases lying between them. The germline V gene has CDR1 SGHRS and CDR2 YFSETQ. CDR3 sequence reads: CASSLGVNSYEQYF. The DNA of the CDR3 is TGCGCCAGCAGCCTAGGGGTTAACTCCTACGAGCAGTACTTC. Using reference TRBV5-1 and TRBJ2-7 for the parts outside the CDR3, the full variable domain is KAGVTQTPRYLIKTRGQQVTLSCSPISGHRSVSWYQQTPGQGLQFLFEYFSETQRNKGNFPGRFSGRQFSNSRSEMNVSTLELGDSALYLCASSLGVNSYEQYFGPGTRLTVT.

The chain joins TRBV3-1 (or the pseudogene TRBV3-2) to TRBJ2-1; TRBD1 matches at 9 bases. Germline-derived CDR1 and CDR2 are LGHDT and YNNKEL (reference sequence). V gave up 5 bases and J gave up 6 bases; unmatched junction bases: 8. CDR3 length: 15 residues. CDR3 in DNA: TGTGCCAGCAGCGACGGACAGGGGATTTCCAATGAGCAGTTCTTC. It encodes CASSDGQGISNEQFF.

The CDR3 spells CAAGGAERTEAFF. The CDR3 bases are TGTGCCGCCGGGGGGGCCGAAAGAACTGAAGCTTTCTTT. The chain uses TRBV27 and TRBJ1-1; perhaps TRBD1 as D (6 bases). Germline assignment: CDR1 MNHEY and CDR2 SMNVEV (reference sequence). Trimming took off 11 bases at V and 5 bases at J, with 18 bases between the two ends. The CDR3 has 13 residues.

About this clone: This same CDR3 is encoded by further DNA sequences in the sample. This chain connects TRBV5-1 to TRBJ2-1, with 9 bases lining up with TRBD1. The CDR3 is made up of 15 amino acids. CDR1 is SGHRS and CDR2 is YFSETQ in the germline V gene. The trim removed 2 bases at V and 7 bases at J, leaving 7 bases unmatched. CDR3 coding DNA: TGCGCCAGCAGCTTCGGAGACAGGGGGGGTAATGAGCAGTTCTTC. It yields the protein CASSFGDRGGNEQFF.

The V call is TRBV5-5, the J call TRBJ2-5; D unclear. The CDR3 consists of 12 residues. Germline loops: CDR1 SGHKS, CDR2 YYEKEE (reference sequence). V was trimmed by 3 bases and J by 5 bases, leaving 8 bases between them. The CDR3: CASSSIVETQYF. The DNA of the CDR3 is TGTGCCAGCAGCTCAATTGTGGAGACCCAGTACTTC.

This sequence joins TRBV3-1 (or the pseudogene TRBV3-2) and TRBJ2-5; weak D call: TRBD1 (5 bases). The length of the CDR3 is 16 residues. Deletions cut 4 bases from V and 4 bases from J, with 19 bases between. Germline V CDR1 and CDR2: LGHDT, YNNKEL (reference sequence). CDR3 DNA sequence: TGTGCCAGCAGCCGAATGGGGCCGGCTCCTAGAGAGACCCAGTACTTC. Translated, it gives CASSRMGPAPRETQYF.

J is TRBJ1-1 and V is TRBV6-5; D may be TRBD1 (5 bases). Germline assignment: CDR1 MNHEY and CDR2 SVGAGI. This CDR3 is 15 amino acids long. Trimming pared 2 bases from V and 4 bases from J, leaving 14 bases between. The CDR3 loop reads CASSYGGLGGTEAFF. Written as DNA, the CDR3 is TGTGCCAGCAGTTACGGTGGGTTGGGGGGCACTGAAGCTTTCTTT.

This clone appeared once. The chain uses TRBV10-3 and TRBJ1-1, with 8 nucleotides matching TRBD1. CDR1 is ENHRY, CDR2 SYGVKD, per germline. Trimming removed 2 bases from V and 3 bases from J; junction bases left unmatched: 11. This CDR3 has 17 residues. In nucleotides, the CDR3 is TGTGCCATCAGTGAGGAAGGGCGACAGGGGCGGGACACTGAAGCTTTCTTT. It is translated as CAISEEGRQGRDTEAFF.

This CDR3 is CASSGQGSGYTF. The DNA of the CDR3 is TGTGCCAGCAGCGGACAGGGCTCGGGCTACACCTTC. The chain has TRBV7-8 and TRBJ1-2, with TRBD1 matching over 8 bases. Germline values: CDR1 SGHVS, CDR2 FQNEAQ. J was trimmed by 8 bases and V by 5 bases; bases with no gene match: 4. The CDR3 sequence is 12 residues long.

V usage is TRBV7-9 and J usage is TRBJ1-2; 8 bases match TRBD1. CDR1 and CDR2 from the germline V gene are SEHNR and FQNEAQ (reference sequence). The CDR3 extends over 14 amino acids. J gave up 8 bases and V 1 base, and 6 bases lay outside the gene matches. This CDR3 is CASSLEPGGRGYTF. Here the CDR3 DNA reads TGTGCCAGCAGCTTAGAGCCAGGGGGCAGGGGCTACACCTTC.

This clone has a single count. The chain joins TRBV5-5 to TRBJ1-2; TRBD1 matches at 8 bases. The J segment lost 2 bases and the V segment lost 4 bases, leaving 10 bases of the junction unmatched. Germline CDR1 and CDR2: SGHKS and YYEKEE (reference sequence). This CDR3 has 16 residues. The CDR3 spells CASSPMAGQANYGYTF. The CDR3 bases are TGTGCCAGCAGCCCCATGGCGGGACAGGCGAACTATGGCTACACCTTC.

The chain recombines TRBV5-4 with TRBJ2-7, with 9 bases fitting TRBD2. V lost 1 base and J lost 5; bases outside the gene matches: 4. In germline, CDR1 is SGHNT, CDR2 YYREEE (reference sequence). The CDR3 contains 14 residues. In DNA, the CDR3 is TGTGCCAGCAGCTTGTCTAGCGGGATCCACGAGCAGTACTTC. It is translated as CASSLSSGIHEQYF.

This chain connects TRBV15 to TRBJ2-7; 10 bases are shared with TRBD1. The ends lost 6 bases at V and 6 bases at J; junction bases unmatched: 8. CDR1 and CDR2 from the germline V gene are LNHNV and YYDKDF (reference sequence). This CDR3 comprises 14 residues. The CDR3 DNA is TGTGCCACCAGACCCGGGACAGGGGTAGGCGAGCAGTACTTC. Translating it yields CATRPGTGVGEQYF. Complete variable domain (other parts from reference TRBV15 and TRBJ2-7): DAMVIQNPRYQVTQFGKPVTLSCSQTLNHNVMYWYQQKSSQAPKLLFHYYDKDFNNEADTPDNFQSRRPNTSFCFLDIRSPGLGDTAMYLCATRPGTGVGEQYFGPGTRLTVT.

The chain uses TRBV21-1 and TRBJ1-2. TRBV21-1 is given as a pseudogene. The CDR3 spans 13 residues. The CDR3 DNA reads TGTGCCAGCACAAAGCGGGGGTTCGATGGCTACACCTTC. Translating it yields CASTKRGFDGYTF.

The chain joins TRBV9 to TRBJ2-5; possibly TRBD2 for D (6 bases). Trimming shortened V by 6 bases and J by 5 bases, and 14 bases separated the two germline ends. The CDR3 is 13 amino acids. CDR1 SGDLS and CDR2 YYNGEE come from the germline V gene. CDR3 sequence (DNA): TGTGCCAGCAACCAAGTTAGCGGTGAGACCCAGTACTTC. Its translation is CASNQVSGETQYF.

CDR3 coding DNA: TGTGCCAGCAGCTTACTCCCCGGGGAGCTGTTTTTT. Protein sequence: CASSLLPGELFF. This sequence joins TRBV7-2 and TRBJ2-2; D not resolved. The CDR3 runs to 12 residues. The V end was cut by 2 bases, the J end by 6 bases, with 4 bases between. Germline V gene sequence: CDR1 SGHTA, CDR2 FQGNSA. Combining the CDR3 with reference TRBV7-2 and TRBJ2-2 gives the whole variable domain GAGVSQSPSNKVTEKGKDVELRCDPISGHTALYWYRQSLGQGLEFLIYFQGNSAPDKSGLPSDRFSAERTGGSVSTLTIQRTQQEDSAVYLCASSLLPGELFFGEGSRLTVL.

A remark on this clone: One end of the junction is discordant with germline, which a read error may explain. CDR3 nucleotides: TGTGCCAGCAGTGTTGGACAGGGTTTTTCCTTT. Residues: CASSVGQGFSF. The chain has TRBV25-1 and TRBJ1-1; TRBD1 agrees at 8 bases. Germline CDR1 is MGHDK and CDR2 is SYGVNS. The CDR3 loop spans 11 amino acids.